These 10 T cell receptor beta chains were all obtained from the same sample, sequenced in a study of shared clonotypes between healthy human individuals. Sequencing was performed with immunoSEQ multiplex PCR; in TCRdb, only in-frame clones are kept and a portion is missing. The sample yields hundreds of thousands of clones, roughly nine tenths seen once. Naive CD8 populations comprised CD45RO-negative cells positively selected for CCR7, excluding terminally differentiated effector memory CD45RA+ cells. The sequenced material came from naive CD8+ T cells sorted from blood. These receptors were obtained from a man aged 25 to 40 in good health.

J is TRBJ2-3 and V is TRBV9; D ambiguous. Per the germline V gene, CDR1 is SGDLS and CDR2 is YYNGEE. The ends were cut back, 0 bases at V and 0 bases at J, with 8 bases in the middle. CDR3 size: 15 residues. The CDR3 region has the DNA TGTGCCAGCAGCGTAGAGGCAGCCAGCACAGATACGCAGTATTTT. Amino acid sequence: CASSVEAASTDTQYF.

The rearrangement joins TRBV19 to TRBJ2-2, with 9 bases fitting TRBD1. CDR1 LNHDA and CDR2 SQIVND come from the germline V gene (reference sequence). This CDR3 contains 17 residues. After removal of 7 bases from V and 2 bases from J, the junction contained 11 bases not matched to a gene. CDR3 residues: CASMTLGQGTNTGELFF. The CDR3 bases are TGTGCCAGTATGACCTTAGGACAGGGGACAAACACCGGGGAGCTGTTTTTT.

This clone was seen only once. This chain uses TRBV5-1 with TRBJ2-5; maybe TRBD2 (6 bases). This CDR3 has 15 residues. V gave up 4 bases and J gave up 2 bases, with 15 bases separating them. The germline CDR1 and CDR2 sequences are SGHRS and YFSETQ. CDR3 in amino acids: CASSAGTLGQETQYF. The CDR3 bases are TGCGCCAGCAGCGCCGGGACTTTAGGACAAGAGACCCAGTACTTC.

The genes are TRBV5-4 and TRBJ2-3, with 7 bases lining up with TRBD1. The CDR3 extends over 17 amino acids. The V segment lost 4 bases and the J segment 3 bases; nucleotides outside the gene matches: 14. The germline gives CDR1 SGHNT, CDR2 YYREEE (reference sequence). CDR3 sequence (DNA): TGTGCCAGCAGCCGCGACGAGGGGGCCCTGTCGACAGATACGCAGTATTTT. Protein product: CASSRDEGALSTDTQYF. Supplemented by reference TRBV5-4 and TRBJ2-3, the full variable domain reads ETGVTQSPTHLIKTRGQQVTLRCSSQSGHNTVSWYQQALGQGPQFIFQYYREEENGRGNFPPRFSGLQFPNYSSELNVNALELDDSALYLCASSRDEGALSTDTQYFGPGTRLTVL.

V is TRBV7-9 and J is TRBJ2-1; D is undetermined. The CDR3 runs to 13 residues. V was trimmed by 6 bases and J by 9 bases, leaving 15 bases between them. Germline CDR1 reads SEHNR; CDR2 reads FQNEAQ (reference sequence). The CDR3 nucleotides read TGTGCCAGCAGGGGCGGCCGTGTAGGTGAGCAGTTCTTC. Translating it yields CASRGGRVGEQFF.

The chain carries TRBV6-1 and TRBJ2-5; possibly TRBD2 for D (5 bases). CDR3 length: 13 residues. The germline V and J ends were trimmed by 7 bases and 0 bases, with 9 bases remaining between them. Per germline, CDR1 MNHNS and CDR2 SASEGT. The chain's CDR3 is CASTVDYQETQYF. The CDR3 DNA is TGTGCCAGCACCGTGGACTACCAAGAGACCCAGTACTTC.

The chain is built from TRBV29-1 and TRBJ2-1, with D possibly being TRBD1 or TRBD2 (6 bases each). This CDR3 region has 15 residues. CDR1 and CDR2 (germline): SQVTM, ANQGSEA. V was clipped by 2 bases and J by 8 bases, with 19 bases between them. CDR3 region: CSVERGTSRRHEQFF. The DNA for the CDR3 is TGCAGCGTTGAAAGGGGGACTTCAAGGAGACATGAGCAGTTCTTC.

This clone has only one observation. The rearrangement joins TRBV9 to TRBJ2-7, with 10 bases matching TRBD1. Germline values: CDR1 SGDLS, CDR2 YYNGEE. The ends lost 0 bases at V and 2 bases at J; junction bases unmatched: 5. This CDR3 spans 16 amino acids. CDR3 bases: TGTGCCAGCAGCGTAGACGGGACAGGGGTACCCTACGAGCAGTACTTC. Translating gives CASSVDGTGVPYEQYF.

The chain joins TRBV10-3 to TRBJ1-3, with unresolved D. The germline V gene has CDR1 ENHRY and CDR2 SYGVKD. The CDR3 length is 18 residues. Deletions cut 0 bases from V and 0 bases from J, with 15 bases between. CDR3 nucleotides: TGTGCCATCAGTGAGTCGGGCAGAGCGGTATACTCTGGAAACACCATATATTTT. Translation: CAISESGRAVYSGNTIYF.

This chain links TRBV27 with TRBJ2-3, with 8 bases matching TRBD2. After removal of 9 bases from V and 2 bases from J, the junction contained 16 bases not matched to a gene. CDR3 length: 17 residues. The V gene's germline CDR1 is MNHEY and CDR2 SMNVEV (reference sequence). This CDR3 reads CARTPILDSGTTDTQYF. CDR3 DNA sequence: TGTGCCAGGACCCCAATCCTCGATAGCGGGACCACAGATACGCAGTATTTT.